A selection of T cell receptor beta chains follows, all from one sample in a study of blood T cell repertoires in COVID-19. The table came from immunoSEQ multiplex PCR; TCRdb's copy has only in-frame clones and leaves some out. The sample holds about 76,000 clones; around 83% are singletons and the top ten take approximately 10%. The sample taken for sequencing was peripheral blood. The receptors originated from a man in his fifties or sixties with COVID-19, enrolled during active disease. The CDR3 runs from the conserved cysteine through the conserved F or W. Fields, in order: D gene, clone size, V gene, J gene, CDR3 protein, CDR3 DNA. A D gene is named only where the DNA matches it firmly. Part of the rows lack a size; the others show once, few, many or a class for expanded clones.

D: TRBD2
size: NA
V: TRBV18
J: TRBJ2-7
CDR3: CASSISPLAGPSYEQYF
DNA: TGTGCCAGCTCCATCTCCCCACTAGCGGGCCCCTCCTACGAGCAGTACTTC

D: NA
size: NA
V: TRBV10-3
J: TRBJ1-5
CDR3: CAISESSNGNQPQHF
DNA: TGTGCCATCAGTGAGTCAAGTAACGGGAATCAGCCCCAGCATTTT

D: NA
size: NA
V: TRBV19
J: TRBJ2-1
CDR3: CASSITVWETHYNEQFF
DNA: TGTGCCAGTAGTATAACGGTGTGGGAGACCCATTACAATGAGCAGTTCTTC

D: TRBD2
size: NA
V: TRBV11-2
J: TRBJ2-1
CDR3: CASRLALDEQFF
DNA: TGTGCCAGTCGACTAGCACTCGATGAGCAGTTCTTC

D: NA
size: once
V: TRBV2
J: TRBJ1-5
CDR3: CASRGRGGSNQPQHF
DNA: TGTGCCAGCAGAGGACGGGGAGGAAGCAATCAGCCCCAGCATTTT

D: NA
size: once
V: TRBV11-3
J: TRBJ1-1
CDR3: CASSFVRTEAFF
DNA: TGTGCCAGCAGCTTCGTGCGGACTGAAGCTTTCTTT

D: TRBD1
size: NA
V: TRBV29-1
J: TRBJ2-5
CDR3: CASNRGLGVGETQYF
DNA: TGCGCTTCAAACAGGGGGCTGGGGGTAGGAGAGACCCAGTACTTC

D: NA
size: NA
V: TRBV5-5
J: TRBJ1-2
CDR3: CASSLYLSSNYGYTF
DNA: TGTGCCAGCAGCTTGTATTTATCTTCTAACTATGGCTACACCTTC

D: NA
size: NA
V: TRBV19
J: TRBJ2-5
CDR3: CASSRSGQETQYF
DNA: TGTGCCAGTAGTCGGTCAGGGCAAGAGACCCAGTACTTC

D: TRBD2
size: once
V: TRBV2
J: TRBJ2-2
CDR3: CASQALAGVAGELFF
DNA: TGTGCCAGCCAAGCACTAGCGGGGGTCGCCGGGGAGCTGTTTTTT

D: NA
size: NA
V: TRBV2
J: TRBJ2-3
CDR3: CASSVEGPGVGDTQYF
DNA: TGTGCCAGCAGTGTAGAGGGGCCAGGGGTGGGAGATACGCAGTATTTT

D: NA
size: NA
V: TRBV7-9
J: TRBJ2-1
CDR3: CASSLGGYEQFF
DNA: TGTGCCAGCAGCTTAGGGGGCTACGAGCAGTTCTTC